This TCR beta chain is drawn from a study of blood T cell dynamics during melanoma immunotherapy (dated by TCRdb to the early 2020s). General notes on the study: Patients had metastatic melanoma and received first-line pembrolizumab or nivolumab plus ipilimumab as standard of care in the United Kingdom. To find early correlates of response, the study profiled the peripheral T cell receptor repertoires of patients with metastatic melanoma both before and after one cycle of checkpoint inhibitor therapy. The training cohort consisted of consecutive patients, while an additional independent group of patients from the same centre was pooled to form an external validation set. The paper's findings and limits, for the study overall: The relatively small sample size was acknowledged as potentially limiting generalization of the results. The study could not determine whether the T cell clones driving repertoire changes were melanoma-specific or reflected general immune activation. Patients who later achieved disease control showed a bifurcated PBMC repertoire reorganization at W3, with increased clonality or increased diversity, unlike progressors.

This sample's time point label indicates: week 3, after first cycle of checkpoint inhibitor. Blood was sampled before treatment (T0) and at week 3 (W3), after the first cycle of checkpoint blockade. Except for a couple of patients with rapid clinical progression, response was assessed 12 weeks after the first infusion by RECIST 1.1; disease control meant complete response, partial response or stable disease. Any patient who had received prior systemic cancer treatment, was on concomitant immunosuppressant therapy or had synchronous other active malignancies was excluded. To track both circulating cells and T cell turnover, TCR beta was sequenced from bulk PBMC as well as from plasma cell-free DNA. PBMC were isolated from blood with Lymphoprep and SepMate tubes, followed by red cell lysis. QIAamp DNA Blood Mini kits were used to extract DNA from PBMC and sorted T cell subsets. A fixed 350 ng of DNA was loaded for every bulk PBMC sample. The immunoSEQ TCRb Assay kit was used according to manufacturer instructions to amplify TCR beta CDR3 sequences from genomic DNA. The KAPA Library Quantification Kit for Illumina platforms was used to quantify pooled libraries by qPCR. Pooled libraries were clustered at roughly 0.55-1.2 pM and sequenced on an Illumina NextSeq 500. As for the authors' bioinformatics: The TCR data were analyzed using immunoSEQ ANALYZER and the R LymphoSeq package. A rearrangement efficiency score was calculated as productive divided by the sum of productive and non-productive CDR3 sequences. Clonality was assessed using the Gini coefficient and diversity using the Renyi index at alpha=1, with pairwise comparisons between timepoints within each patient. In LymphoSeq, clonal relatedness was computed with an edit distance of 3 and repertoire similarity was computed with the Bhattacharyya coefficient. Linear discriminant analysis on week-3 changes in clonality and diversity was built with the R MASS and caret packages to classify response. In its TCRdb copy, this immuneACCESS table keeps in-frame sequences only and misses some clones. Where compared with another copy, unresolved V genes explain less than half of these, and the others have no known cause. V and J calls and clone size are given by that table; D and trimming were obtained from the DNA. This sample comprises approximately 15,000 clones, 86% of them detected only once. The ten largest clones capture under 7% of the sample.

Comments on this clone: Its binding antigen is unknown. No much larger clone is present one base from it, and per-base qualities are unavailable.

The sequence came from a human donor with melanoma. The sequences come from blood, collected from a patient treated with checkpoint blockade.

The base sequence is TGTGCCAGCAGTACACTACAGGGGCACGAGCAGTACTTC. Its translation is CASSTLQGHEQYF. Here the chain combines TRBV6-5 and TRBJ2-7; a stretch of 7 junction bases matches TRBD1. From a lookup of the germline V gene, CDR1 and CDR2 are MNHEY and SVGAGI. The CDR3, cysteine through phenylalanine, is 13 amino acids long. Of all the DNA, just the CDR3 is kept, 39 bases in frame from base 1. Trimmed from V: 5 bases; trimmed from J: 5 bases; junction bases lacking a gene match: 6.